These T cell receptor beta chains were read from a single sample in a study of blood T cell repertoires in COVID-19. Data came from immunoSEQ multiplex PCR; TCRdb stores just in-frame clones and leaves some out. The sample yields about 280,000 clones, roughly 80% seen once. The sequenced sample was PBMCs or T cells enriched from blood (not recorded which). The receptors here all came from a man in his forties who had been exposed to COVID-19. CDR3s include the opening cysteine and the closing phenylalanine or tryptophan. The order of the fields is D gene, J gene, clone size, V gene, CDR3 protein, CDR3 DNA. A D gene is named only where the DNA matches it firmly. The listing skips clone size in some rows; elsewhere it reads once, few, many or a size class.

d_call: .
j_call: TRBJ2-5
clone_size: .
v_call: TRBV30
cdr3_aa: CASPLLQEIKTQYF
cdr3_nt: TGTGCCTCCCCACTCCTCCAAGAGATCAAGACCCAGTACTTC

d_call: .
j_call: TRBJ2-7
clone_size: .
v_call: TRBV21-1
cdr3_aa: CASSSRDKPYEQYF
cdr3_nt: TGTGCCAGCAGCTCCCGGGACAAGCCCTACGAGCAGTACTTC

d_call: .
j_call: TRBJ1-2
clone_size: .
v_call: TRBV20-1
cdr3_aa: CSSLTDGYTF
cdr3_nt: TGCAGTAGCCTCACGGATGGCTACACCTTC

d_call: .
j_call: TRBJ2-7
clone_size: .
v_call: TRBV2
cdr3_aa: CASKRGQNYEQYF
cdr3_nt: TGTGCCAGCAAACGTGGACAGAACTACGAGCAGTACTTC

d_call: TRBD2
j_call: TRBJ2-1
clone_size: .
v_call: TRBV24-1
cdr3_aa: CATSSVTSGRINNEQFF
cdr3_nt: TGTGCCACCAGTTCAGTGACTAGCGGGAGGATAAACAATGAGCAGTTCTTC

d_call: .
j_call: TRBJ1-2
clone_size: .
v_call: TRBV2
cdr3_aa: CASSGRTSYGYTF
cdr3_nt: TGTGCCAGCAGTGGGAGGACTAGCTATGGCTACACCTTC

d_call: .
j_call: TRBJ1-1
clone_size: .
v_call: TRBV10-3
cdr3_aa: CAIQTGNPNTEAFF
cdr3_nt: TGTGCCATCCAAACAGGGAACCCGAACACTGAAGCTTTCTTT

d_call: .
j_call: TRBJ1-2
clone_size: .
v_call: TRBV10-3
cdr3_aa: CAISGREESGYTF
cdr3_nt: TGTGCCATCAGTGGCCGAGAAGAAAGCGGCTACACCTTC

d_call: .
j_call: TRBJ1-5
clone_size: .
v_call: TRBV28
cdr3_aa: CASSLSGWGLQGLLEQPQHF
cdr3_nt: TGTGCCAGCAGTTTATCCGGTTGGGGACTCCAGGGCTTGCTAGAACAGCCCCAGCATTTT

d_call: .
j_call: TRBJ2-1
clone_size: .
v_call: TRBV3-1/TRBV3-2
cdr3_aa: CASGRAGHEQFF
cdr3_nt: TGTGCCAGCGGTCGAGCAGGTCATGAGCAGTTCTTC

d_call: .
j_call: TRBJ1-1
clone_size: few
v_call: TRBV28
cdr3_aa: CASWEGDTEAFF
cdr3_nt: TGTGCCAGCTGGGAGGGTGACACTGAAGCTTTCTTT

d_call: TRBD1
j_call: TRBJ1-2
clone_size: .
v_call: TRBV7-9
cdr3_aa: CASSQDATGGDGYTF
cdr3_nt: TGTGCCAGCAGCCAGGACGCCACAGGGGGGGATGGCTACACCTTC

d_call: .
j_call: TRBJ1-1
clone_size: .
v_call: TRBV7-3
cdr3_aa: CASSPAGDTEAFF
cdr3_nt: TGTGCCAGCAGCCCTGCGGGGGACACTGAAGCTTTCTTT

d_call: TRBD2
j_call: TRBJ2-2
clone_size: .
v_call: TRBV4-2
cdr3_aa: CASSQEGLADTGELFF
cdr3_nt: TGTGCCAGCAGCCAAGAGGGACTAGCGGACACCGGGGAGCTGTTTTTT

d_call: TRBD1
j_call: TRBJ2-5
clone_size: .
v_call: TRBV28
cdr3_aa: CASSWGGTGVRETQYF
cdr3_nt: TGTGCCAGCAGTTGGGGCGGGACAGGGGTAAGAGAGACCCAGTACTTC

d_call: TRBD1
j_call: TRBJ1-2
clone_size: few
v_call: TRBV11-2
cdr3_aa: CASSEDRATNYGYTF
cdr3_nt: TGTGCCAGCAGCGAGGACAGGGCGACTAACTATGGCTACACCTTC

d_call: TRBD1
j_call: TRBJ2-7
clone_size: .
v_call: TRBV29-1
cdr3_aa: CSVVRGLGYEQYF
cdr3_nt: TGCAGCGTCGTCAGGGGGCTAGGGTACGAGCAGTACTTC

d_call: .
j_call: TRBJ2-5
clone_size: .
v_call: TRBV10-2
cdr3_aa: CASSGGQETQYF
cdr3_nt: TGCGCCAGCTCAGGAGGGCAAGAGACCCAGTACTTC

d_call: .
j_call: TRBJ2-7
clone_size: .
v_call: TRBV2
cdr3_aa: CASSEGTGEQYF
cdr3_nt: TGTGCCAGCAGTGAGGGGACTGGCGAGCAGTACTTC

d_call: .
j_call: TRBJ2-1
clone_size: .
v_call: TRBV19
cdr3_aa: CASSIDFAQDNEQFF
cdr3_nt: TGTGCCAGTAGTATCGATTTTGCCCAGGACAATGAGCAGTTCTTC

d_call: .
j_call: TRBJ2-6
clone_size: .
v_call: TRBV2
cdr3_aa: CASSRDSGSGANVLTF
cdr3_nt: TGTGCCAGCAGCCGGGACTCCGGCTCTGGGGCCAACGTCCTGACTTTC

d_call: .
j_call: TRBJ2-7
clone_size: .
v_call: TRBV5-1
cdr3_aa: CASRDLYEQYF
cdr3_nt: TGCGCCAGCCGAGATTTGTACGAGCAGTACTTC

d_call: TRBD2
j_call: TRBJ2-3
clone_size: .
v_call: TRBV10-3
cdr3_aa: CAISRLAASTDTQYF
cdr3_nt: TGTGCCATCAGCCGACTAGCGGCCAGCACAGATACGCAGTATTTT

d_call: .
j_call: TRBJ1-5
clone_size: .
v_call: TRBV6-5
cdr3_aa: CASSRDNSNQPQHF
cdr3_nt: TGTGCCAGCAGCCGCGACAATAGCAATCAGCCCCAGCATTTT

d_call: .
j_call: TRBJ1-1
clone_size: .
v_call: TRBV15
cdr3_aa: CATSSKGGDNRAFF
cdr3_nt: TGTGCCACCAGCAGCAAAGGGGGAGATAATCGAGCTTTCTTT

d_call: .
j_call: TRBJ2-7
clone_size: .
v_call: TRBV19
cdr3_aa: CASSILGQIYEQYF
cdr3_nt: TGTGCCAGTAGTATCCTGGGACAAATCTACGAGCAGTACTTC

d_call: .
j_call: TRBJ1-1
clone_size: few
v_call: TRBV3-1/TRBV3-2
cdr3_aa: CASSPNRVNTEAFF
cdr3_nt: TGTGCCAGCAGCCCAAACAGGGTGAACACTGAAGCTTTCTTT

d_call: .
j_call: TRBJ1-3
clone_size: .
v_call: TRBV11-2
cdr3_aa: CASSLRPMDTSGNTIYF
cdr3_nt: TGTGCCAGCAGCCTTCGGCCCATGGACACTTCTGGAAACACCATATATTTT

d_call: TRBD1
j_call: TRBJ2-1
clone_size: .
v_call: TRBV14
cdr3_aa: CASSPIAGGLGEQFF
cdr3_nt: TGTGCCAGCAGCCCGATAGCAGGGGGCCTGGGGGAGCAGTTCTTC

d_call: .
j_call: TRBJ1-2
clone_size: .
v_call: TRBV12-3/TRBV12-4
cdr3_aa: CASSLRSGYTF
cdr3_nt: TGTGCCAGCAGTCTACGTAGTGGCTACACCTTC

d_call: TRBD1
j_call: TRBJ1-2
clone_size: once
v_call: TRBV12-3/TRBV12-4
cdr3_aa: CASARDRGPGYTF
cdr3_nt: TGTGCCAGCGCTCGGGACAGGGGGCCGGGCTACACCTTC

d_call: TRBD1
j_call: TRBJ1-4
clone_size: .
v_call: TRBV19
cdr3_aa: CASSTTGTASATNEKLFF
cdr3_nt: TGTGCCAGTAGTACCACAGGGACAGCCAGTGCAACTAATGAAAAACTGTTTTTT

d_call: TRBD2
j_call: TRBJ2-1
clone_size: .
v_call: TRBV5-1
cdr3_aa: CASSGSGTSYNEQFF
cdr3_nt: TGCGCCAGCAGCGGCAGCGGGACCTCCTACAATGAGCAGTTCTTC

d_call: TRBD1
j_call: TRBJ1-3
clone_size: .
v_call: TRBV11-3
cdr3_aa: CASSPGQGPGNTIYF
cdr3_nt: TGTGCCAGCAGCCCGGGACAGGGTCCTGGAAACACCATATATTTT

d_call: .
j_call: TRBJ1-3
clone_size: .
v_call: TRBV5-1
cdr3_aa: CASSLETSSGNTIYF
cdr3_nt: TGCGCCAGCAGCTTGGAGACAAGCTCCGGAAACACCATATATTTT

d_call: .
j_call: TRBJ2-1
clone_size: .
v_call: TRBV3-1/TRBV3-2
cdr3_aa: CASSQGHYNEQFF
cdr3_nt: TGTGCCAGCAGCCAAGGTCACTACAATGAGCAGTTCTTC

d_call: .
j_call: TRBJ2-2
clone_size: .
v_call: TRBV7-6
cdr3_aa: CASPKANTGELFF
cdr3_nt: TGTGCCAGCCCTAAAGCGAACACCGGGGAGCTGTTTTTT

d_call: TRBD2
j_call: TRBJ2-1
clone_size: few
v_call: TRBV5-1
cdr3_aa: CASSLRAGTSVSYNEQFF
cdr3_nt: TGCGCCAGCAGCTTGAGGGCCGGGACTAGCGTCTCATACAATGAGCAGTTCTTC

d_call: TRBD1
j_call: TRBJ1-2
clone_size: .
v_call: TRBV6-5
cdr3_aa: CASSHGQGTYGYTF
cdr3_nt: TGTGCCAGCAGTCATGGACAGGGGACCTATGGCTACACCTTC

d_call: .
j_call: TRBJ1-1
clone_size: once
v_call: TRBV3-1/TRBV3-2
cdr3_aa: CASSQVLGGTEAFF
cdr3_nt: TGTGCCAGCAGCCAAGTCTTGGGGGGCACTGAAGCTTTCTTT

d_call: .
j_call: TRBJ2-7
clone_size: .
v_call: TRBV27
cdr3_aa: CASSLRGALYEQYF
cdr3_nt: TGTGCCAGCAGTCTCCGCGGGGCTTTATATGAGCAGTACTTC

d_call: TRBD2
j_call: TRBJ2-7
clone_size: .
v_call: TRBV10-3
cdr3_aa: CAIRSGRASYEQYF
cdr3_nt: TGTGCCATCAGATCAGGGAGGGCCTCCTACGAGCAGTACTTC

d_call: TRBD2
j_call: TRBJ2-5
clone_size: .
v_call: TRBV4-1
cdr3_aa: CASSQELGAGVKTQYF
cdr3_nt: TGCGCCAGCAGCCAAGAGCTGGGAGCGGGAGTGAAGACCCAGTACTTC

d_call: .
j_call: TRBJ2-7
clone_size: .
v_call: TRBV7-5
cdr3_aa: CARSLRHRPYEQYF
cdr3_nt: TGTGCCAGAAGCTTACGACACCGTCCGTACGAGCAGTACTTC

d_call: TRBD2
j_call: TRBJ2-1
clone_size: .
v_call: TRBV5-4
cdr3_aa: CASSRNSGTYNEQFF
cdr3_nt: TGTGCCAGCAGTCGGAATAGCGGGACCTACAATGAGCAGTTCTTC

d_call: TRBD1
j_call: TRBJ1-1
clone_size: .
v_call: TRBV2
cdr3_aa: CASSRTGERTEAFF
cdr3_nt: TGTGCCAGCAGTCGTACAGGGGAACGCACTGAAGCTTTCTTT

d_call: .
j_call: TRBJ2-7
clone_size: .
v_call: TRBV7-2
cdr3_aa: CASSLGREVLGKYF
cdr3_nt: TGTGCCAGCAGCTTAGGGCGGGAAGTCCTAGGGAAGTACTTC

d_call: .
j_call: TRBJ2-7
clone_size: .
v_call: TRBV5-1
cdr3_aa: CASSLFPSASYEQYF
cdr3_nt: TGCGCCAGCAGCTTGTTTCCTTCCGCGAGCTACGAGCAGTACTTC

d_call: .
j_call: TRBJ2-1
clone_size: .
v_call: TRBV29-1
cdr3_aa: CSLRGVWSNEQFF
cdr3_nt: TGCAGCCTTCGAGGCGTTTGGTCGAATGAGCAGTTCTTC